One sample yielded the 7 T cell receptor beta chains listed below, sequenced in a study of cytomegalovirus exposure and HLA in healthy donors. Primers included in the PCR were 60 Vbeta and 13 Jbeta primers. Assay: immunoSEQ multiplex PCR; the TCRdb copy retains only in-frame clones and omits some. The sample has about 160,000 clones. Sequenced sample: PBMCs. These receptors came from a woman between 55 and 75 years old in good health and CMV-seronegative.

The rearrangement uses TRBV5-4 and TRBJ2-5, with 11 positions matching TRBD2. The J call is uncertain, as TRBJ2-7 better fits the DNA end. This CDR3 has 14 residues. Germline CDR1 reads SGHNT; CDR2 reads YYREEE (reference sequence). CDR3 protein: CASSGTSGSYEQYF. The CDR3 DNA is TGTGCCAGCAGCGGAACTAGCGGGAGTTACGAGCAGTACTTC.

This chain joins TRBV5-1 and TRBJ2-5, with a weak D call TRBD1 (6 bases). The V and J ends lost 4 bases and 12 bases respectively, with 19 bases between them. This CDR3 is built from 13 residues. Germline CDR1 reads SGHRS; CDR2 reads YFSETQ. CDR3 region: CASSPDSTGRKYF. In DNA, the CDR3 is TGCGCCAGCAGCCCCGACTCGACAGGACGCAAGTACTTC.

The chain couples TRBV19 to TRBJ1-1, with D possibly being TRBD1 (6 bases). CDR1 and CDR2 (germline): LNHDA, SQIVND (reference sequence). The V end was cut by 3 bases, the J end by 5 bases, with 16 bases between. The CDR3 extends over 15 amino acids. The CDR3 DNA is TGTGCCAGTAGTATCGGGGGGGCTAAGGGGACTGAAGCTTTCTTT. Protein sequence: CASSIGGAKGTEAFF.

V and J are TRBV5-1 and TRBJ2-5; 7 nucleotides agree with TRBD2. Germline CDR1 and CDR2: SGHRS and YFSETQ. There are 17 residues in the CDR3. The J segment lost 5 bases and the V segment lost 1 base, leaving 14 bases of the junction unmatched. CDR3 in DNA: TGCGCCAGCAGCTTGATGGTGGGAGGGCCGGCGGGTGAGACCCAGTACTTC. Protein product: CASSLMVGGPAGETQYF.

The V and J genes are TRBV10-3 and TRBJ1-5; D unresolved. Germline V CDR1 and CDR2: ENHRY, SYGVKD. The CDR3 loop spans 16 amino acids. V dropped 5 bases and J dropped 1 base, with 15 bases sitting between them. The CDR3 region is CAISSLALGSNQPQHF. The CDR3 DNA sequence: TGTGCCATCAGTTCCTTGGCCCTGGGCAGCAATCAGCCCCAGCATTTT.

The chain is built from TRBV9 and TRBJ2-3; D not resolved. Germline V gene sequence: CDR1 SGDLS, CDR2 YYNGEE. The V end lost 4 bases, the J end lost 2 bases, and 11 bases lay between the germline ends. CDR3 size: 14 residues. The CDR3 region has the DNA TGTGCCAGCAGCCCCCGGGTTCTCACAGATACGCAGTATTTT. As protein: CASSPRVLTDTQYF.

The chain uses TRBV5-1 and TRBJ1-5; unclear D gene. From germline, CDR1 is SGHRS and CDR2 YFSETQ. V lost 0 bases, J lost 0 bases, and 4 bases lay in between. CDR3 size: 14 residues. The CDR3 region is CASSLDISNQPQHF. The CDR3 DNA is TGCGCCAGCAGCTTGGACATTAGCAATCAGCCCCAGCATTTT.